The T cell receptor beta chain under discussion was sequenced for a study of T cell changes during pregnancy in multiple sclerosis. V gave up 4 bases and J gave up 1 base; unmatched junction bases: 15. There are 20 residues in the CDR3. CDR1 MNHEY and CDR2 SMNVEV come from the germline V gene (reference sequence). Clones were sequenced by immunoSEQ multiplex PCR, and TCRdb holds only the in-frame ones, with some missing. This sample has tens of thousands of clones, with more than 85% found just once. This receptor was identified in a female donor with multiple sclerosis, enrolled in a pregnancy study. This specimen consisted of CD8+ T cells from peripheral blood mononuclear cells, obtained in the third trimester of pregnancy. The chain employs TRBV27 and TRBJ2-1; 11 bases agree with TRBD1. As DNA, the CDR3 is TGTGCCAGCAGTTCGTACCGGACAGGGGGCAAGGCGGGGTCCTACAATGAGCAGTTCTTC. Translating it yields CASSSYRTGGKAGSYNEQFF.